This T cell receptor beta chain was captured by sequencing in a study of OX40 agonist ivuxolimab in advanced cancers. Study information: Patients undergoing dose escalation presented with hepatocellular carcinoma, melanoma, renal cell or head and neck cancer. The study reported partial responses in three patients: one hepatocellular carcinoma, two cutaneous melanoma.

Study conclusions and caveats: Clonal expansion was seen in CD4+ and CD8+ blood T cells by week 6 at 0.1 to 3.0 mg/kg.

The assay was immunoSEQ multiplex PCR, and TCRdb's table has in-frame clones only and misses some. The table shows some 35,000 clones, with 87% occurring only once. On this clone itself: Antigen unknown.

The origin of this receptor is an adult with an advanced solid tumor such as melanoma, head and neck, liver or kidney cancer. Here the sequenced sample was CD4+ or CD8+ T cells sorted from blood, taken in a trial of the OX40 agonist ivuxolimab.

CDR3 amino acids: CASSPRNFRGETQYF. CDR3 DNA sequence: TGTGCCAGCAGTCCCAGAAACTTCAGGGGGGAGACCCAGTACTTC. The chain is built from TRBV28 and TRBJ2-5; 7 bases agree with TRBD1. Germline values: CDR1 MDHEN, CDR2 SYDVKM. V gave up 5 bases and J gave up 5 bases; unmatched junction bases: 11. The CDR3 totals 15 residues.